The rows below give T cell receptor beta chains drawn from one sample of a study of early T cells in non-severe SARS-CoV-2 infection. TCRdb processed the 5' RACE reads anew with MiXCR; each CDR3 protein has one entry. This table holds tens of thousands of distinct CDR3 sequences, approximately 13% found once. Material: whole blood. Every receptor here comes from an adult who was a healthcare worker with PCR-confirmed SARS-CoV-2 infection or an uninfected control (not recorded which). The CDR3 runs from the conserved cysteine through the conserved F or W. A D gene is named only where the DNA matches it firmly. Only part of the rows carry a size: once, few, many, or a class if the clone is expanded.

TRBJ1-1	TRBV29-1	.	.	CSARREVNTEAFF	TGCAGCGCCCGAAGGGAGGTAAACACTGAAGCTTTCTTT
TRBJ2-7	TRBV4-1	.	TRBD1	CASSQLGGLDEQYF	TGCGCCAGCAGCCAATTAGGGGGCTTGGACGAGCAGTACTTC
TRBJ2-1	TRBV29-1	.	.	CSVDKGGHNEQFF	TGCAGCGTTGATAAGGGGGGTCACAATGAGCAGTTCTTC
TRBJ2-7	TRBV7-2	.	.	CASSSPSSTYSYEQYF	TGTGCCAGCAGCTCTCCCAGCAGCACCTACTCCTACGAGCAGTACTTC
TRBJ2-2	TRBV5-4	.	TRBD1	CASSPWTGKNTGELFF	TGTGCCAGCAGCCCTTGGACAGGGAAAAACACCGGGGAGCTGTTTTTT
TRBJ1-1	TRBV5-6	few	.	CASSLVDEAFF	TGTGCCAGCAGCTTGGTGGATGAAGCTTTCTTT
TRBJ2-2	TRBV12-3/TRBV12-4	many	.	CASSITRNTGELFF	TGTGCCAGCAGTATTACAAGGAACACCGGGGAGCTGTTTTTT
TRBJ2-3	TRBV7-2	many	TRBD2	CASSRRPGTSGRAGTDTQYF	TGTGCCAGCAGCCGACGGCCCGGGACTAGCGGGAGGGCCGGGACAGATACGCAGTATTTT
TRBJ1-1	TRBV12-5	.	TRBD1	CASGSLGSAGQVPRNTEAFF	TGTGCTAGTGGCTCGCTTGGTAGCGCGGGACAGGTCCCTCGGAACACTGAAGCTTTCTTT
TRBJ2-3	TRBV12-3/TRBV12-4	.	TRBD2	CASSLPGLATYTQYF	TGTGCCAGCAGTTTACCGGGACTAGCCACCTATACGCAGTATTTT
TRBJ2-7	TRBV13	few	.	CASSLGRGHYEQYF	TGTGCCAGCAGCTTGGGGCGAGGGCACTACGAGCAGTACTTC
TRBJ1-4	TRBV20-1	.	.	CSARDQQGYPEKLFF	TGCAGTGCTAGAGATCAACAGGGCTACCCTGAAAAACTGTTTTTT
TRBJ2-1	TRBV4-3	.	.	CASSQDHLGRGQFF	TGCGCCAGCAGCCAAGATCATTTGGGCCGCGGGCAGTTCTTC
TRBJ1-2	TRBV28	.	.	CASSLPRGHNNF	TGTGCCAGCAGTTTACCCCGGGGGCACAACAATTTC
TRBJ1-5	TRBV6-2/TRBV6-3	.	.	CASSYSGSGNQPQHF	TGTGCCAGCAGTTACTCGGGGTCAGGCAATCAGCCCCAGCATTTT
TRBJ2-7	TRBV2	few	TRBD2	CASSGTSGWLEQYF	TGTGCCAGCAGCGGGACTAGCGGGTGGCTCGAGCAGTACTTC
TRBJ2-7	TRBV5-1	many	TRBD2	CASSVTSGSYEQYF	TGCGCCAGCAGCGTAACTAGCGGGAGTTACGAGCAGTACTTC
TRBJ2-7	TRBV6-2/TRBV6-3	.	TRBD2	CASSGPPTGTRGYEQYF	TGTGCCAGCAGCGGACCGCCGACGGGGACTAGAGGCTACGAGCAGTACTTC
TRBJ2-7	TRBV20-1	many	TRBD1	CSAWPGQGTYEQYF	TGCAGTGCCTGGCCGGGACAGGGTACCTACGAGCAGTACTTC
TRBJ2-7	TRBV28	.	.	CASSLFLRDSYEQYF	TGTGCCAGCAGTTTATTTCTCCGCGACAGTTACGAGCAGTACTTC
TRBJ2-6	TRBV7-3	.	.	CASSLSGTGGTGANVLTF	TGTGCCAGCAGCTTAAGCGGTACCGGAGGGACTGGGGCCAACGTCCTGACTTTC
TRBJ1-5	TRBV7-2	.	.	CASSPPGTSNQPQHF	TGTGCCAGCAGCCCACCGGGAACTAGCAATCAGCCCCAGCATTTT
TRBJ1-5	TRBV19	few	.	CASDSEGNNQPQHF	TGTGCCAGTGACTCCGAGGGTAACAATCAGCCCCAGCATTTT
TRBJ2-7	TRBV28	.	.	CASSRRTVSHYEQYF	TGTGCCAGCAGTAGAAGGACCGTAAGTCACTACGAGCAGTACTTC
TRBJ2-1	TRBV20-1	.	TRBD2	CSASGRGNEQFF	TGCAGTGCTAGCGGGAGGGGAAATGAGCAGTTCTTC
TRBJ1-1	TRBV20-1	few	TRBD1	CSARPTGGYTEAFF	TGCAGTGCTAGGCCGACAGGGGGATACACTGAAGCTTTCTTT
TRBJ2-7	TRBV4-2	.	TRBD2	CASSQDPQREGYEQYF	TGTGCCAGCAGCCAAGATCCCCAGCGGGAGGGTTACGAGCAGTACTTC
TRBJ2-1	TRBV24-1	many	TRBD1	CATSKGAAHNEQFF	TGTGCCACCAGCAAGGGGGCGGCCCACAATGAGCAGTTCTTC
TRBJ2-3	TRBV21-1	.	.	CASSKVGPRDTITDTQYF	TGTGCCAGCAGCAAAGTAGGCCCCCGGGACACAATCACAGATACGCAGTATTTT
TRBJ1-2	TRBV15	many	TRBD1	CATSRVGQGQATNYGYTF	TGTGCCACCAGCAGAGTGGGGCAAGGACAGGCGACTAACTATGGCTACACCTTC
TRBJ1-2	TRBV20-1	.	.	CSAPGSGAYGYTF	TGCAGTGCCCCCGGAAGTGGGGCCTATGGCTACACCTTC
TRBJ2-5	TRBV29-1	many	.	CSVTEGETQYF	TGCAGCGTTACAGAGGGAGAGACCCAGTACTTC
TRBJ1-3	TRBV5-5	.	.	CASSLALQNSGNTIYF	TGTGCCAGCAGCTTGGCCCTTCAAAACTCTGGAAACACCATATATTTT
TRBJ2-5	TRBV20-1	few	TRBD2	CSARDPLAGGETQYF	TGCAGTGCTAGAGATCCCCTAGCGGGAGGTGAGACCCAGTACTTC
TRBJ2-7	TRBV10-3	few	.	CAIMGGSYEQYF	TGTGCCATCATGGGAGGCAGTTACGAGCAGTACTTC
TRBJ1-1	TRBV30	many	.	CAWSAHWGGTEAFF	TGTGCCTGGAGCGCACACTGGGGTGGCACTGAAGCTTTCTTT
TRBJ1-1	TRBV29-1	many	TRBD1	CSGLTGETPEAFF	TGCAGCGGATTAACAGGGGAAACCCCTGAAGCTTTCTTT
TRBJ2-3	TRBV29-1	many	.	CSVERGQGGDTQYF	TGCAGCGTTGAACGGGGTCAGGGTGGAGATACGCAGTATTTT
TRBJ2-7	TRBV3-1	few	TRBD2	CASSSRISGISSYEQYF	TGTGCCAGCAGTTCTAGGATTAGCGGGATTAGCTCCTACGAGCAGTACTTC
TRBJ2-1	TRBV5-1	.	.	CASSGQSGYNEQFF	TGCGCCAGCAGCGGCCAGTCAGGGTACAATGAGCAGTTCTTC
TRBJ2-1	TRBV5-1	.	.	CASSLAGGEQLF	TGCGCCAGCAGCTTGGCCGGGGGAGAGCAGCTCTTC
TRBJ1-4	TRBV21-1	many	.	CASSPRRPEKLFF	TGTGCCAGCAGCCCCCGACGGCCAGAAAAACTGTTTTTT
TRBJ2-1	TRBV29-1	few	.	CSAHRDNEQFF	TGCAGCGCACACAGGGACAATGAGCAGTTCTTC
TRBJ2-1	TRBV4-2	.	TRBD2	CASSHGRGTTTSNEQFF	TGTGCCAGCAGCCATGGGCGGGGGACCACGACGAGCAATGAGCAGTTCTTC
TRBJ2-4	TRBV5-4	few	TRBD2	CASSITSGRALGNIQYF	TGTGCCAGCAGCATCACTAGCGGGAGGGCCCTTGGAAACATTCAGTACTTC
TRBJ1-6	TRBV7-9	many	.	CASSSPGEVHSPLHF	TGTGCCAGCAGCTCCCCGGGGGAGGTGCATTCACCCCTCCACTTT
TRBJ1-4	TRBV6-6	few	.	CASSYEALQHEKLFF	TGTGCCAGCAGTTACGAAGCCCTACAACATGAAAAACTGTTTTTT
TRBJ2-5	TRBV4-2	.	.	CASSQGTMRETQYF	TGTGCCAGCAGCCAAGGCACTATGCGAGAGACCCAGTACTTC
TRBJ2-7	TRBV6-2/TRBV6-3	few	TRBD1	CASSYGTGTYEQYF	TGTGCCAGCAGTTACGGGACAGGGACCTACGAGCAGTACTTC
TRBJ1-2	TRBV12-3/TRBV12-4	.	TRBD1	CASSTYTQGTYGYTF	TGTGCCAGCAGCACTTATACACAGGGGACTTATGGCTACACCTTC
TRBJ2-7	TRBV2	.	.	CASTTSYEQYF	TGTGCCAGCACTACGTCCTACGAGCAGTACTTC
TRBJ2-1	TRBV5-1	.	.	CASSLGILSTRDEQFF	TGCGCCAGCAGCTTGGGAATTCTCTCAACGCGCGATGAGCAGTTCTTC